The 15 T cell receptor beta chains below all came from one sample that was sequenced in a study of OX40 agonist ivuxolimab in advanced cancers. Using immunoSEQ multiplex PCR, the repertoire was profiled, and TCRdb retains in-frame clones only, with some absent. Here the sample spans 6,000 to 7,500 clones, approximately 81% being singletons. The sequencing used CD4+ or CD8+ T cells sorted from blood, collected in a trial of the OX40 agonist ivuxolimab. The receptors were gathered from an adult with an advanced solid tumor such as melanoma, head and neck, liver or kidney cancer.

The V call is TRBV19, the J call TRBJ2-7, with TRBD2 matching over 7 bases. Germline values: CDR1 LNHDA, CDR2 SQIVND (reference sequence). V was pared by 0 bases and J by 6 bases, with 11 bases of the junction left unmatched. The CDR3 loop spans 16 amino acids. The CDR3 DNA follows: TGTGCCAGTAGTATAGACACTGCGCCGGGGGGTAGCGAGCAGTACTTC. It yields the protein CASSIDTAPGGSEQYF.

The CDR3 sequence is CASSRPISGGLAKNIQYF. The CDR3 DNA is TGTGCCAGCAGCCGACCAATTAGCGGGGGACTAGCCAAAAACATTCAGTACTTC. The chain couples TRBV7-2 to TRBJ2-4; 9 positions match TRBD2. This CDR3 region has 18 residues. Trimming at V came to 5 bases and at J to 0 bases, leaving 11 bases not matched to a gene. In germline, CDR1 is SGHTA, CDR2 FQGNSA.

This clone was detected only once. The chain is built from TRBV19 and TRBJ1-6; the D is unclear. Germline V gene data show CDR1 as LNHDA and CDR2 as SQIVND (reference sequence). The CDR3 is 16 amino acids. Trimming removed 8 bases from V and 8 bases from J, with 22 bases in between. CDR3 DNA sequence: TGTGCCAGTCTGATCACCTCCGCAGGCAAGGATTCACCCCTCCACTTT. Protein sequence: CASLITSAGKDSPLHF.

This rearrangement joins TRBV28 to TRBJ2-7, with 11 bases identical to TRBD1. Trimming removed 3 bases from V and 4 bases from J; junction bases left unmatched: 2. Germline V gives CDR1 MDHEN, CDR2 SYDVKM. The CDR3 extends over 14 amino acids. CDR3 loop: CASSFGTGGYEQYF. Written as DNA, the CDR3 is TGTGCCAGCAGTTTTGGGACAGGGGGATACGAGCAGTACTTC. The whole variable domain, filled in from reference TRBV28 and TRBJ2-7, reads DVKVTQSSRYLVKRTGEKVFLECVQDMDHENMFWYRQDPGLGLRLIYFSYDVKMKEKGDIPEGYSVSREKKERFSLILESASTNQTSMYLCASSFGTGGYEQYFGPGTRLTVT.

The chain recombines TRBV11-3 with TRBJ1-1, with 9 nucleotides matching TRBD1. The CDR3 is made up of 18 amino acids. CDR1 and CDR2 from the germline V gene are SGHNT and YENEEA. V was pared by 2 bases and J by 6 bases, with 16 bases of the junction left unmatched. The CDR3 DNA reads TGTGCCAGCAGCTTATCGGGGCCGCGGGACAGGGAAAATCCTGAAGCTTTCTTT. This encodes CASSLSGPRDRENPEAFF.

The chain's CDR3 is CASSFQGGGTEAFF. The CDR3 region has the DNA TGTGCCAGCAGCTTTCAGGGAGGGGGCACTGAAGCTTTCTTT. V gene TRBV5-6 combines with J gene TRBJ1-1, with D perhaps matching TRBD1 (6 bases). V lost 2 bases to trimming and J lost 4 bases, with 12 bases between them. The germline gives CDR1 SGHDT, CDR2 YYEEEE. The CDR3 has 14 amino acids. The full variable domain, completed using reference TRBV5-6 and TRBJ1-1, is DAGVTQSPTHLIKTRGQQVTLRCSPKSGHDTVSWYQQALGQGPQFIFQYYEEEERQRGNFPDRFSGHQFPNYSSELNVNALLLGDSALYLCASSFQGGGTEAFFGQGTRLTVV.

This chain uses TRBV19 with TRBJ2-1, with TRBD1 matching over 12 bases. CDR3 length: 15 residues. CDR1 is LNHDA and CDR2 is SQIVND in the germline V gene (reference sequence). Unmatched junction bases numbered 10, after V lost 6 bases and J lost 10 bases. The CDR3 spells CASSQPGQGAREQFF. In DNA form, the CDR3 reads TGTGCCAGTAGCCAACCGGGACAGGGGGCTCGCGAGCAGTTCTTC.

The chain employs TRBV5-5 and TRBJ1-1; weak D call: TRBD1 (5 bases). Per germline, CDR1 SGHKS and CDR2 YYEKEE (reference sequence). CDR3 length: 14 amino acids. V lost 4 bases, J lost 9 bases, and 19 bases lay in between. The CDR3 region is CASSLIRQSPQAFF. As DNA, the CDR3 is TGTGCCAGCAGCCTAATACGACAGTCCCCGCAAGCTTTCTTT.

The chain joins TRBV5-6 to TRBJ2-2; 10 bases agree with TRBD2. There are 16 residues in the CDR3. Per germline, CDR1 SGHDT and CDR2 YYEEEE. V shed 4 bases and J 9 bases; nucleotides not matched to a gene: 12. The CDR3 reads CASSPPGTSVWRELFF. The CDR3 DNA reads as TGTGCCAGCAGCCCGCCAGGGACTAGCGTTTGGAGGGAGCTGTTTTTT.

The gene calls are TRBV6-4 and TRBJ2-3, with TRBD1 matching over 11 bases. This CDR3 has 14 residues. Germline V gene sequence: CDR1 MRHNA, CDR2 SNTAGT. V was pared by 4 bases and J by 5 bases, with 2 bases of the junction left unmatched. CDR3 DNA: TGTGCCAGCAGTGGGACAGGGGGCATAGATACGCAGTATTTT. Protein product: CASSGTGGIDTQYF.

The rearrangement joins TRBV5-5 to TRBJ2-1, with 8 bases identical to TRBD1. CDR3 size: 15 residues. V lost 1 base and J lost 5; bases outside the gene matches: 5. Germline lookup yields CDR1 SGHKS and CDR2 YYEKEE (reference sequence). CDR3 sequence: CASSLRGQVNNEQFF. The CDR3 DNA reads as TGTGCCAGCAGCTTGCGGGGACAGGTAAACAATGAGCAGTTCTTC. Supplemented by reference TRBV5-5 and TRBJ2-1, the full variable domain reads DAGVTQSPTHLIKTRGQQVTLRCSPISGHKSVSWYQQVLGQGPQFIFQYYEKEERGRGNFPDRFSARQFPNYSSELNVNALLLGDSALYLCASSLRGQVNNEQFFGPGTRLTVL.

A few counts support this clone. J is TRBJ1-5 and V is TRBV9; D ambiguous. The CDR3 contains 14 residues. Germline CDR1 reads SGDLS; CDR2 reads YYNGEE. Trimming left V 0 bases short and J 5 bases short, with 9 bases between. The CDR3 region is CASSVDAGDQPQHF. CDR3 nucleotides: TGTGCCAGCAGCGTAGACGCAGGAGATCAGCCCCAGCATTTT.

The chain combines TRBV9 with TRBJ2-2; 9 bases match TRBD1. V was clipped by 1 base and J by 0 bases; unmatched bases: 4. The CDR3 sequence is 17 residues long. Germline CDR1 is SGDLS and CDR2 is YYNGEE. CDR3 sequence (DNA): TGTGCCAGCAGCGTATCCGGGACAGGGCCGAACACCGGGGAGCTGTTTTTT. Encoded protein: CASSVSGTGPNTGELFF.

The rearrangement uses TRBV9 and TRBJ2-3; D may match TRBD1 or TRBD2 (5 bases each). The CDR3 is 14 residues long. V was pared by 2 bases and J by 0 bases, with 7 bases between. In germline, CDR1 is SGDLS, CDR2 YYNGEE. DNA of the CDR3: TGTGCCAGCAGCGTGTGGGGGAGCACAGATACGCAGTATTTT. Residues: CASSVWGSTDTQYF.

This clone was picked up a small number of times. The chain links TRBV7-8 to TRBJ2-7; possibly TRBD2 for D (6 bases). The CDR3 totals 16 residues. Germline V gene lookup returns CDR1 SGHVS and CDR2 FQNEAQ. V was cut by 1 base and J by 2 bases, with 15 bases left in between. The CDR3 sequence: CASSLGPAGSTYEQYF. CDR3 DNA: TGTGCCAGCAGCTTAGGCCCAGCGGGTTCAACCTACGAGCAGTACTTC.